This TCR beta chain was obtained from a study of immune characterization of retroperitoneal liposarcoma. CDR1 and CDR2 (germline): MNHNS, SASEGT. V gave up 1 base and J gave up 4 bases; unmatched junction bases: 3. The CDR3 sequence is 14 residues long. TCRdb reanalysed the PCR reads using MiXCR and keeps one entry per CDR3 protein. The sample includes 4,000 to 6,500 distinct CDR3 sequences, 25% to 40% seen only once; the top ten take about 30%. The TCR originated in a female donor with retroperitoneal liposarcoma. Sequencing was done on a sample of tumor tissue. V and J are TRBV6-1 and TRBJ1-2, with TRBD1 matching over 7 bases. CDR3 DNA sequence: TGTGCCAGCAGTGAAGAAGACAGGGCCTATGGCTACACCTTC. Its protein product is CASSEEDRAYGYTF.